This T cell receptor beta chain was observed in a study of shared clonotypes between healthy human individuals. Naive CD8 cells were CD45RO-negative, positively selected for CCR7, excluding terminally differentiated effector memory CD45RA+ cells. Authors' methods: Quality scores were absent from the junction-only immunoSEQ sequences, so filtering differed. The repertoire was sequenced with immunoSEQ multiplex PCR; TCRdb's copy has only in-frame clones and lacks some. That table gives V, J and clone size, and the DNA gave D and trimming. This sample has under 1 million clones, with nearly 95% found just once. Trimming removed 1 base at V and 7 bases at J, with 24 bases between. Germline CDR1 reads SGHRS; CDR2 reads YFSETQ. The CDR3 length is 18 residues.

Sequencing was performed on naive CD8+ T cells sorted from blood. The chain has TRBV5-1 and TRBJ2-1; maybe TRBD1 (5 bases). This receptor was taken from a man younger than 40 in good health. CDR3 bases: TGCGCCAGCAGCTTGATAGGATTACAGGAAGCCACTCTAAATGAGCAGTTCTTC. Translated, it gives CASSLIGLQEATLNEQFF. Full variable domain (rest looked up from reference TRBV5-1 and TRBJ2-1): KAGVTQTPRYLIKTRGQQVTLSCSPISGHRSVSWYQQTPGQGLQFLFEYFSETQRNKGNFPGRFSGRQFSNSRSEMNVSTLELGDSALYLCASSLIGLQEATLNEQFFGPGTRLTVL.